These T cell receptor beta chains were read from a single sample in a study of technical replicates of blood from several donors. Repertoires were generated with immunoSEQ multiplex PCR, while TCRdb's copy carries only in-frame clones and drops some. The profile shows about 59,000 clones, approximately 83% of them singletons. Sample: PBMCs. These receptors all stem from a human donor in good health. Some clones in this sample may be carry-over from other donors' samples. Each CDR3 is given with its conserved first and last residue. The D gene is left open where the match is weak. Clone size, where shown, is once, few, many, or a class for clones that have expanded.

V gene: TRBV6-4; D gene: TRBD2; clone size: -; J gene: TRBJ2-3; CDR3 protein: CASSLTSGSTDTQYF; CDR3 DNA: TGTGCCAGCAGCCTGACTAGCGGGAGCACAGATACGCAGTATTTT
V gene: TRBV29-1; D gene: -; clone size: -; J gene: TRBJ2-5; CDR3 protein: CSVEDLGLPETQYF; CDR3 DNA: TGCAGCGTTGAAGATCTAGGCCTCCCGGAGACCCAGTACTTC
V gene: TRBV2; D gene: -; clone size: -; J gene: TRBJ1-5; CDR3 protein: CASRNITRAQHF; CDR3 DNA: TGTGCCAGCAGGAATATCACGAGGGCCCAGCATTTT
V gene: TRBV7-9; D gene: -; clone size: -; J gene: TRBJ1-6; CDR3 protein: CASSLIQDNSPLHF; CDR3 DNA: TGTGCCAGCAGCTTAATACAGGATAATTCACCCCTCCACTTT
V gene: TRBV4-1; D gene: -; clone size: -; J gene: TRBJ1-5; CDR3 protein: CASSPPDRFDQPQHF; CDR3 DNA: TGCGCCAGCAGCCCACCCGACAGATTCGATCAGCCCCAGCATTTT
V gene: TRBV27; D gene: -; clone size: few; J gene: TRBJ2-2; CDR3 protein: CASSKGAGELFF; CDR3 DNA: TGTGCCAGCAGCAAAGGGGCCGGGGAGCTGTTTTTT
V gene: TRBV7-6; D gene: -; clone size: -; J gene: TRBJ1-4; CDR3 protein: CASSHLGAEKLFF; CDR3 DNA: TGTGCCAGCAGCCACTTGGGCGCCGAAAAACTGTTTTTT
V gene: TRBV23-1; D gene: TRBD1; clone size: -; J gene: TRBJ2-7; CDR3 protein: CASSHKDRGNYEQYF; CDR3 DNA: TGCGCCAGCAGTCATAAGGACAGGGGGAACTACGAGCAGTACTTC
V gene: TRBV5-8; D gene: -; clone size: -; J gene: TRBJ2-3; CDR3 protein: CASSLTSDTDTQYF; CDR3 DNA: TGTGCCAGCAGCTTGACATCCGACACAGATACGCAGTATTTT
V gene: TRBV29-1; D gene: -; clone size: -; J gene: TRBJ1-1; CDR3 protein: CSAKAGGDYTEAFF; CDR3 DNA: TGCAGCGCAAAAGCTGGGGGGGATTACACTGAAGCTTTCTTT
V gene: TRBV4-3; D gene: TRBD2; clone size: -; J gene: TRBJ2-7; CDR3 protein: CASSQDSSGLAGAEQYF; CDR3 DNA: TGCGCCAGCAGCCAAGACAGTTCGGGACTAGCGGGAGCCGAGCAGTACTTC